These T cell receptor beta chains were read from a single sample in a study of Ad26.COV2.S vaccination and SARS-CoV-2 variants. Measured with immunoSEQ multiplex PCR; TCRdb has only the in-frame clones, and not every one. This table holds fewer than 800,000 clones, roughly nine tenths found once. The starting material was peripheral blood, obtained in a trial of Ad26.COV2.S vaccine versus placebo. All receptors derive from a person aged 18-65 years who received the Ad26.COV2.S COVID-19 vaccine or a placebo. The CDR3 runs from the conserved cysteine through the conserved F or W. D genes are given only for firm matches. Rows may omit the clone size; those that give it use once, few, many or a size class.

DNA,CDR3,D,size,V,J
TGTGCCAGCAGGGTACAGGGGATCGGAAACACCATATATTTT,CASRVQGIGNTIYF,TRBD1,few,TRBV7-2,TRBJ1-3
TGTGCCAGCAGTTTACAGGCTCCGAACACCGGGGAGCTGTTTTTT,CASSLQAPNTGELFF,-,-,TRBV6-6,TRBJ2-2
TGTGCCAGTAGTTTCCGGACAGCACCCTACGAGCAGTACTTC,CASSFRTAPYEQYF,-,once,TRBV19,TRBJ2-7
TGTGCCAGCAGCCCTTTCGGCCATGAAAAACTGTTTTTT,CASSPFGHEKLFF,-,-,TRBV7-2,TRBJ1-4
TGTGCCAGTAGTATAGACCCAGGTTGGAGGACTGAAGCTTTCTTT,CASSIDPGWRTEAFF,-,-,TRBV19,TRBJ1-1
TGTGCCCATGGACCGGCAGGCCATAATTCACCCCTCCACTTT,CAHGPAGHNSPLHF,-,-,TRBV30,TRBJ1-6
TGTGCCATCAGTGAGTCTGGGCTAGCGAGGAGGCGAGCTTTCTTT,CAISESGLARRRAFF,-,-,TRBV10-3,TRBJ1-1
TGTGCCAGCAGTTACTCCCCGGGACAGGGAAACCACGAGCAGTACTTC,CASSYSPGQGNHEQYF,TRBD1,-,TRBV6-6,TRBJ2-7
TGTGCCAGCTCACCCACAGGGAGCTCTGGAAACACCATATATTTT,CASSPTGSSGNTIYF,-,-,TRBV18,TRBJ1-3
TGTGCCAGCAGCAACAGGGAGGATGGCTACACCTTC,CASSNREDGYTF,-,few,TRBV6-6,TRBJ1-2
TGTGCCAGCAGTTGGACCCGTCGCGGTGAGCAGTTCTTC,CASSWTRRGEQFF,-,-,TRBV12-3/TRBV12-4,TRBJ2-1
TGTGCCAGCAGCTTCCGGACTCCAGACACCGGGGAGCTGTTTTTT,CASSFRTPDTGELFF,-,once,TRBV7-2,TRBJ2-2
TGTGCCAGCAGCCGCGGGCCGAACACTGAAGCTTTCTTT,CASSRGPNTEAFF,-,-,TRBV6-5,TRBJ1-1
TGTGCCAGCGGGCCTTATTATGGCTACACCTTC,CASGPYYGYTF,-,-,TRBV12-3/TRBV12-4,TRBJ1-2
TGTGCCAGCAGCTTCGGAGGTGGAAACACCATATATTTT,CASSFGGGNTIYF,-,-,TRBV7-2,TRBJ1-3
TGTGCCAGCAGCGTAGGGCCGGGAAGCTATGGCTACACCTTC,CASSVGPGSYGYTF,-,-,TRBV9,TRBJ1-2
TGTGCCAGCAGCTTAGTTACTGGGGCCAACGTCCTGACTTTC,CASSLVTGANVLTF,-,-,TRBV7-9,TRBJ2-6
TGTGCCTGGAGTCCTGTTGCGGGGGGCTTCACAGATACGCAGTATTTT,CAWSPVAGGFTDTQYF,TRBD2,-,TRBV30,TRBJ2-3
TGTGCCATCAGTCCCGCAGGGAGGAACACTGAAGCTTTCTTT,CAISPAGRNTEAFF,-,-,TRBV10-3,TRBJ1-1
TGCGCCAGCAGTGGACTAGCGGGGGGGCGAACTGAGCAGTTCTTC,CASSGLAGGRTEQFF,TRBD2,-,TRBV5-1,TRBJ2-1
TGTGCCAGCGCCCCAGCGGGGTATAATGAGCAGTTCTTC,CASAPAGYNEQFF,TRBD2,-,TRBV2,TRBJ2-1
TGCGCCAGCAGCCAAGCTTCGCGCGGGGTTGAGCAGTTCTTC,CASSQASRGVEQFF,-,-,TRBV4-3,TRBJ2-1
TGTGCCAGCACCCCGGTCCGGGACAGCTCCTACAATGAGCAGTTCTTC,CASTPVRDSSYNEQFF,TRBD1,once,TRBV11-2,TRBJ2-1
TGTGCTAGTGGTTTCGGGACGGGTGAGCTGTTTTTT,CASGFGTGELFF,-,-,TRBV12-5,TRBJ2-2
TGTGCCAGCAGCCCCCCTGGCACAGATACGCAGTATTTT,CASSPPGTDTQYF,-,-,TRBV6-5,TRBJ2-3
TGCGCCAGCAGCTTTGGGCAGCTAGATGGCTACACCTTC,CASSFGQLDGYTF,-,-,TRBV5-1,TRBJ1-2
TGTGCCAGCAGCGTAGACATTTTCTACAATGAGCAGTTCTTC,CASSVDIFYNEQFF,-,-,TRBV9,TRBJ2-1
TGTGCCAGCAGCCAAGTCGACGGGTGGGCAGGGCAAAGCTACAATGAGCAGTTCTTC,CASSQVDGWAGQSYNEQFF,-,-,TRBV3-1/TRBV3-2,TRBJ2-1
TGTGCCAGCAGCTCCCCGGCGGGAACCTTATACAATGAGCAGTTCTTC,CASSSPAGTLYNEQFF,-,-,TRBV7-9,TRBJ2-1